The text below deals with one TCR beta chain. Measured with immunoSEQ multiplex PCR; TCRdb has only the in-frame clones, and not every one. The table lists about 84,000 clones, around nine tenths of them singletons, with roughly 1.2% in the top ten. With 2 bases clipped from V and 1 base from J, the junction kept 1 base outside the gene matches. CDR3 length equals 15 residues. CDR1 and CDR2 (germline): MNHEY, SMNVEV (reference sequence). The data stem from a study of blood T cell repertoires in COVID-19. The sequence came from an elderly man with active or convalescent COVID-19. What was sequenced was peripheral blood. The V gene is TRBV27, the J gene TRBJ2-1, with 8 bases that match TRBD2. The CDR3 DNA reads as TGTGCCAGCAGTTTAGGGACTAGATCCTACAATGAGCAGTTCTTC. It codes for CASSLGTRSYNEQFF.